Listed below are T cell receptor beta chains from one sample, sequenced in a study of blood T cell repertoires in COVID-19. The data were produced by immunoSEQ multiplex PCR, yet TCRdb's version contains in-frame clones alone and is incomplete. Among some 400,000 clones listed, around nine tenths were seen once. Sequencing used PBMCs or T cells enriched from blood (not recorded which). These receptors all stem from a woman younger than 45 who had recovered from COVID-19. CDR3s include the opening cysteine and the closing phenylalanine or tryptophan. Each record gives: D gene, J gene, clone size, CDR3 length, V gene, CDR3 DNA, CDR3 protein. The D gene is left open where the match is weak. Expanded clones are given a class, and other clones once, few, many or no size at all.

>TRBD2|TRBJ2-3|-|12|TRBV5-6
TGTGCCAGCGGGGGTCTCGGGAGGGAACAGTATTTT
CASGGLGREQYF
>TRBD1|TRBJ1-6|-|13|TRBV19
TGTGCCAGTAGTAAGCCCAGGGGGGTTCCCCTCCACTTT
CASSKPRGVPLHF
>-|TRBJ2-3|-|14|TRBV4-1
TGCGCCAGCAGCCAAGTTCCACTCACAGATACGCAGTATTTT
CASSQVPLTDTQYF
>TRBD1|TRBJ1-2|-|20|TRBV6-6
TGTGCCAGCAGTCACCCCCACAGGGGTTCCAGTCTCCAAGCTAACTATGGCTACACCTTC
CASSHPHRGSSLQANYGYTF
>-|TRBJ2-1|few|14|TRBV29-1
TGCAGCGTTGAATCTAGTCTCAAAAGGAATGAGCAGTTCTTC
CSVESSLKRNEQFF
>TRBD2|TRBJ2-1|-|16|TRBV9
TGTGCCAGCAGCGCTAGTGGGGAGGGCCACTACAATGAGCAGTTCTTC
CASSASGEGHYNEQFF
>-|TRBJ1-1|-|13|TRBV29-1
TGCAGCGCCGGAAGGGGGTTGGACACTGAAGCTTTCTTT
CSAGRGLDTEAFF
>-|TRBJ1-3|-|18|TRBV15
TGTGCCACCAGCAGAATCGTGGGACCCGGTACAGGGGGAAACACCATATATTTT
CATSRIVGPGTGGNTIYF
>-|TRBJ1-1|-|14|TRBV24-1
TGTGCCACCAGTGGATCCAGCGAACACACTGAAGCTTTCTTT
CATSGSSEHTEAFF
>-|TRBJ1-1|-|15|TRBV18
TGTGCCAGCTCACCCATGGACACCCCGAACACTGAAGCTTTCTTT
CASSPMDTPNTEAFF
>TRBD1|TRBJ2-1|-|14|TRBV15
TGTGCCACCAGGGGGACAGGGGCAATCAATGAGCAGTTCTTC
CATRGTGAINEQFF
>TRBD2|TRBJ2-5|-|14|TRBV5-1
TGCGCCAGCCGACGCGCGGGGGGTGGAGAGACCCAGTACTTC
CASRRAGGGETQYF
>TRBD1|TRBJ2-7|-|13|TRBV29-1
TGCAGCGTTGAAAAAACAGGGGTGTACGAGCAGTACTTC
CSVEKTGVYEQYF
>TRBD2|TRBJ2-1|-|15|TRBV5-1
TGCGCCAGCTCTCCTAGCGGGATCCCTGACAATGAGCAGTTCTTC
CASSPSGIPDNEQFF
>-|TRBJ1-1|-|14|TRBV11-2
TGTGCCAGCAGCATCAGGGACTCGAACACTGAAGCTTTCTTT
CASSIRDSNTEAFF
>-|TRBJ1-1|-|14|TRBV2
TGTGCCAGCAGTGAAGCGAGGGGGGGCACTGAAGCTTTCTTT
CASSEARGGTEAFF
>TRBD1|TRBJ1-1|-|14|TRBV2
TGTGCCAGCAGTGGACAGGGTATGGACACTGAAGCTTTCTTT
CASSGQGMDTEAFF
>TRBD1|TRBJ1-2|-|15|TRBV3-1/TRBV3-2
TGTGCCAGCAGCCAAGATTGGGGACAGCAATATGGCTACACCTTC
CASSQDWGQQYGYTF
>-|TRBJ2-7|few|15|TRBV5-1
TGCGCCAGCAGCGAACAGGGTCGGGGCCCCTACGAGCAGTACTTC
CASSEQGRGPYEQYF
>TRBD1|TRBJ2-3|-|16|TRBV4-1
TGCGCCAGCAGCCAAGAGAGGGGGCGGTTCACAGATACGCAGTATTTT
CASSQERGRFTDTQYF
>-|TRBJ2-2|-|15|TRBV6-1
TGTGCCAGCAGTGAGATAGTACAGGGCACCGGGGAGCTGTTTTTT
CASSEIVQGTGELFF
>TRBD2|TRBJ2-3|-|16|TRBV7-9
TGTGCCAGCAGCTTATCATCTAGCGGGAGCACAGATACGCAGTATTTT
CASSLSSSGSTDTQYF
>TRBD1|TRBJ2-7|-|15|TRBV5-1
TGCGCCAGCAGCCCGGGACAGGTATATTCCTACGAGCAGTACTTC
CASSPGQVYSYEQYF
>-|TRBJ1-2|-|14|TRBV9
TGTGCCAGCAGCGTAGCGAGCTCTAACTATGGCTACACCTTC
CASSVASSNYGYTF
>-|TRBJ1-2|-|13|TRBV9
TGTGCCAGCAGCGTATCACAGGCCTATGGCTACACCTTC
CASSVSQAYGYTF
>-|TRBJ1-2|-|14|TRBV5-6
TGTGCCAGCAGCTTCAAACAGGGTGGCTATGGCTACACCTTC
CASSFKQGGYGYTF
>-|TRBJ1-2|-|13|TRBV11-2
TGTGCCAGCAGCTCGACCCGGGTCTATGGCTACACCTTC
CASSSTRVYGYTF
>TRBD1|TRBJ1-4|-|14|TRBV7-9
TGTGCCAGCAGCTCCCGGACAGGGGAAGAAAAACTGTTTTTT
CASSSRTGEEKLFF
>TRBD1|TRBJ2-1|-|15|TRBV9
TGTGCCAGCAGCGCGGGACAGGGTGGAGTCAATGAGCAGTTCTTC
CASSAGQGGVNEQFF
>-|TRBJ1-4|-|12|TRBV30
TGTGCCTGGAAGGAGGTTAATGAAAAACTGTTTTTT
CAWKEVNEKLFF
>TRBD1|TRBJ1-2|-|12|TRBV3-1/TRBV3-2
TGTGCCAGCAGGGACAGGGTGGGTGGCTACACCTTC
CASRDRVGGYTF
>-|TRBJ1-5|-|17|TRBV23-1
TGCGCCAGCAGTAGGCAGGGCATACCAGGGGGCAATCAGCCCCAGCATTTT
CASSRQGIPGGNQPQHF
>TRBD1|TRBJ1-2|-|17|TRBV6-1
TGTGCCAGCAGTGATGCCGGGACAGGCTTGGAGGGATATGGCTACACCTTC
CASSDAGTGLEGYGYTF
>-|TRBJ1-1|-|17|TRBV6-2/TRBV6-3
TGTGCCAGCAGTTACCCCCCTGAGGGGGGGCTGAGTGTTGAAGCTTTCTTT
CASSYPPEGGLSVEAFF
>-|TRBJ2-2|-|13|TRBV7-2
TGTGCCAGCAGCCCCCTACCGGGCGGGGAGCTGTTTTTT
CASSPLPGGELFF
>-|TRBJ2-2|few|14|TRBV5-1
TGCGCCAGCAGCTTGGACAGGGTGGCCGGGGAGCTGTTTTTT
CASSLDRVAGELFF
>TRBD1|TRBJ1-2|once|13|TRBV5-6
TGTGCCAGCAGCTTGGGAGGGGGCGGAGGCTACACCTTC
CASSLGGGGGYTF
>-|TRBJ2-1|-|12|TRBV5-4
TGTGCCAGCAGCCCGGGGTGGGATGAGCAGTTCTTC
CASSPGWDEQFF
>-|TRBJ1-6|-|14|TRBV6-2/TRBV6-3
TGTGCCAGCAGTTCGGATATCTGGGCTTCACCCCTCCACTTT
CASSSDIWASPLHF
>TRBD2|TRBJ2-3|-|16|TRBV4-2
TGTGCCAGCAGCCTACATAGCGGGGGGGCCACAGATACGCAGTATTTT
CASSLHSGGATDTQYF
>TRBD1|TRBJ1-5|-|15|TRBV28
TGTGCCAGCAGCGCCGGGACAGGACACAATCAGCCCCAGCATTTT
CASSAGTGHNQPQHF
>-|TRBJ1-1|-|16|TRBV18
TGTGCCAGCTCACGCCTTCGGACTCACCCGGAGGGTGAAGCTTTCTTT
CASSRLRTHPEGEAFF
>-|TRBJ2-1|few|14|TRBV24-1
TGTGCCACCAGTGAAGGCGGGCTATACAATGAGCAGTTCTTC
CATSEGGLYNEQFF
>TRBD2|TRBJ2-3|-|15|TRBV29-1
TGCAGCGTTGAGTCCTGGCGGGAGTCCCCAGATACGCAGTATTTT
CSVESWRESPDTQYF
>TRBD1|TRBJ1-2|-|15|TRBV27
TGTGCCAGCAGTCTATCGGGACAGAATAACTATGGCTACACCTTC
CASSLSGQNNYGYTF
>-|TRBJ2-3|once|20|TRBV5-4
TGTGCCAGCAGCTTGTCCGGACAACTTCTACCAAAAATCCGCACAGATACGCAGTATTTT
CASSLSGQLLPKIRTDTQYF
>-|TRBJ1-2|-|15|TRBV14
TGTGCCAGCAGCCAAGTTGCATTAACAGTCCATGGCTACACCTTC
CASSQVALTVHGYTF
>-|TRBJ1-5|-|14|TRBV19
TGTGCCAGTAGTATAGGCAAGGCGGATCAGCCCCAGCATTTT
CASSIGKADQPQHF
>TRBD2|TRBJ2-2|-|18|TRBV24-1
TGTGCCACCAGTGATACCTATGTAGCGGGAGTAGGTACCGGGGAGCTGTTTTTT
CATSDTYVAGVGTGELFF
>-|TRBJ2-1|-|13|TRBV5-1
TGCGCCAGCAGCCCCGACAGGAGCAATGAGCAGTTCTTC
CASSPDRSNEQFF
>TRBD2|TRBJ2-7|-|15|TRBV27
TGTGCCAGCAGTTTACGACTAGCGGGAGGTTTCGAGCAGTACTTC
CASSLRLAGGFEQYF
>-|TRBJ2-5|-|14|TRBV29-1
TGCAGCGTCTTCGTTCTCAGGGGCCGGGAGACCCAGTACTTC
CSVFVLRGRETQYF
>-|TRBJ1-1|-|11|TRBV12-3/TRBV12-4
TGTGCCAGCAAGCAGAACACTGAAGCTTTCTTT
CASKQNTEAFF
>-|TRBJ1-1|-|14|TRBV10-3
TGTGCCATCAGGGGTGAGGGCACCAACACTGAAGCTTTCTTT
CAIRGEGTNTEAFF
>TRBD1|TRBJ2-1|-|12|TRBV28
TGTGCCAGCAGAACGGACAGGAATGAGCAGTTCTTC
CASRTDRNEQFF